These T cell receptor beta chains were read from a single sample in a study of T cells in Graves' hyperthyroidism and ophthalmopathy. TCRdb fed the multiplex PCR reads into MiXCR, producing one record per CDR3 protein. The sample lists 380,000 or so distinct CDR3 sequences, roughly 13% seen once, with roughly 20% in the top ten. The sequenced sample was blood. The receptor set was obtained from a man aged 25-45 years with Graves' hyperthyroidism that later progressed to Graves' ophthalmopathy. Both conserved end residues are part of each CDR3. D genes are given only for firm matches. Some rows have no size entry. The others give once, few or many, or a class for an expanded clone.

size,V,D,J,DNA,CDR3
few,TRBV19,NA,TRBJ2-2,TGTGCCAGTAGTAAGAAGGGAAACACCGGGGAGCTGTTTTTT,CASSKKGNTGELFF
NA,TRBV4-1,TRBD2,TRBJ2-3,TGCGCCAGCAGCCAAGCGGGGGGGCCTCGGACAGATACGCAGTATTTT,CASSQAGGPRTDTQYF
NA,TRBV4-1,TRBD1,TRBJ1-6,TGCGCCAGCAGCCAAGGCGGACAGGGAAGGTCACCCCTCCACTTT,CASSQGGQGRSPLHF
NA,TRBV15,NA,TRBJ1-1,TGTGCCACCAGCCTGGAGGAGAACACTGAAGCTTTCTTT,CATSLEENTEAFF
few,TRBV24-1,TRBD1,TRBJ1-5,TGTGCCTCTCAGGGGGCAGGAGGCAATCAGCCCCAGCATTTT,CASQGAGGNQPQHF
many,TRBV28,TRBD1,TRBJ1-4,TGTGCCAGCAGCCCAGGGGGGCGGCCTAATGAAAAACTGTTTTTT,CASSPGGRPNEKLFF
many,TRBV28,NA,TRBJ1-2,TGTGCCAGCAGTCCCTATTGGGTTGAAGGCTACACCTTC,CASSPYWVEGYTF
many,TRBV14,NA,TRBJ2-7,TGTGCCAGCAGCCAAGGGGAACTGGGGAGCTCCTACGAGCAGTACTTC,CASSQGELGSSYEQYF
many,TRBV12-5,NA,TRBJ1-2,TGTGCTAGTGGCACGGGACCTTTAGGCGGTGGCTACACCTTC,CASGTGPLGGGYTF
few,TRBV19,TRBD2,TRBJ2-2,TGTGCCAGTAGTAGCGGGGGGGCTAGCCTGAGCAATTCCGGGGAGCTGTTTTTT,CASSSGGASLSNSGELFF
many,TRBV4-1,NA,TRBJ2-2,TGCGCCAGCAGTTTTCCCTGGGGGACCGGGGAGCTGTTTTTT,CASSFPWGTGELFF
many,TRBV29-1,NA,TRBJ2-3,TGCAGCGTTTCCCTATTCACAGATACGCAGTATTTT,CSVSLFTDTQYF
many,TRBV7-9,NA,TRBJ1-4,TGTGCCAGCAGCTTAGTTAGCAGGGTTGCAACTAATGAAAAACTGTTTTTT,CASSLVSRVATNEKLFF
many,TRBV7-9,TRBD2,TRBJ2-7,TGTGCCAGCAGCTTAGTGAGCGGGGGGGCCTACGAGCAGTACTTC,CASSLVSGGAYEQYF
many,TRBV7-9,TRBD1,TRBJ1-4,TGTGCCAGCAGCTATAAACTGGTCCCGGGACAGGGCCTGGAGGAAAAACTGTTTTTT,CASSYKLVPGQGLEEKLFF
NA,TRBV13,NA,TRBJ2-4,TGTGCCAGCAGCTTAGTTATGGGGGAGAGGGCCAAAAACATTCAGTACTTC,CASSLVMGERAKNIQYF
few,TRBV6-1,TRBD1,TRBJ1-2,TGTGCCAGCAGAGATCCGCCGGGACAGGGTCATGGCTACACCTTC,CASRDPPGQGHGYTF
once,TRBV7-9,TRBD1,TRBJ1-2,TGTGCCAGCAGCTTAAATCTGGGACAGGGACTGTATGGCTACACCTTC,CASSLNLGQGLYGYTF
NA,TRBV3-1,TRBD2,TRBJ2-3,TGTGCCAGCAGCCCTCGGGGACTAGTCCCATCCACAGATACGCAGTATTTT,CASSPRGLVPSTDTQYF
few,TRBV7-2,NA,TRBJ2-3,TGTGCCAGCAGCCCTGGACACCCTAGCACAGATACGCAGTATTTT,CASSPGHPSTDTQYF
many,TRBV30,NA,TRBJ1-1,TGTGCCTGGAGTGTAAGGACGAATACTGAAGCTTTCTTT,CAWSVRTNTEAFF
NA,TRBV27,TRBD1,TRBJ2-1,TGTGCCAGCAGTTGGGACAGGATGCAGTTCTTC,CASSWDRMQFF
few,TRBV5-4,TRBD1,TRBJ2-7,TGTGCCAGCAGTCTACCGGGACAGGGGCCCAGCGAGCAGTACTTC,CASSLPGQGPSEQYF
NA,TRBV27,NA,TRBJ1-6,TGTGCCAGCAAATCTATTAATTCACCCCTCCACTTT,CASKSINSPLHF
many,TRBV28,NA,TRBJ2-3,TGTGCCAGCAGTTTGGGCAGTTGGCCCGCCGGGACGCAGTATTTT,CASSLGSWPAGTQYF
many,TRBV27,NA,TRBJ2-7,TGTGCCAGCAGTTTTTTAACCATGGGGGCGTACGAGCAGTACTTC,CASSFLTMGAYEQYF
NA,TRBV7-2,NA,TRBJ2-6,TGTGCCAGCACCCAGGGGGGTACCGGGGCCAACGTCCTGACTTTC,CASTQGGTGANVLTF
many,TRBV12-5,TRBD2,TRBJ2-5,TGTGCTAGTGGTTTAGGGAGGGCGGAGGAGACCCAGTACTTC,CASGLGRAEETQYF
NA,TRBV28,TRBD1,TRBJ2-7,TGTACCAGCAGCTGGGACAGCTCCTACGAGCAGTACTTC,CTSSWDSSYEQYF
many,TRBV5-1,TRBD1,TRBJ2-7,TGCGCCAGCAGCTTCGGGACAGGGGAGATTTCCTACGAGCAGTACTTC,CASSFGTGEISYEQYF
NA,TRBV2,NA,TRBJ2-3,TGTGCCAGCGGGCCAGATACGCAGTATTTT,CASGPDTQYF
NA,TRBV19,TRBD1,TRBJ2-1,TGTGCCAGTAGGGAGGACAGGGGGACATCCTACAATGAGCAGTTCTTC,CASREDRGTSYNEQFF
NA,TRBV7-7,TRBD1,TRBJ2-3,TGTGCCAGCAGCCCGGGACAGGCTAGCACAGATACGCAGTATTTT,CASSPGQASTDTQYF
NA,TRBV20-1,TRBD1,TRBJ1-5,TGCAGTGCTGGCAAGACAGGGGATAGCAATCAGCCCCAGCATTTT,CSAGKTGDSNQPQHF
many,TRBV24-1,NA,TRBJ1-2,TGTGCCACCAGTGAGGCTAAGGGCTATGGCTACACCTTC,CATSEAKGYGYTF
many,TRBV13,NA,TRBJ2-3,TGTGCCAGCAGCCGCCCCTCGGGACAAAACACAGATACGCAGTATTTT,CASSRPSGQNTDTQYF
many,TRBV28,TRBD2,TRBJ2-3,TGTGCCAGCAGTTTAACAGGGTGGCTAGCGGGGGAATCAAACACAGATACGCAGTATTTT,CASSLTGWLAGESNTDTQYF
many,TRBV30,TRBD1,TRBJ1-1,TGTGCCTGGAGGCTGACAGGGGGAGCTTTCTTT,CAWRLTGGAFF
NA,TRBV14,NA,TRBJ1-2,TGTGCCAGCAGCCAAGATATCCCCGCTAACTATGGCTACACCTTC,CASSQDIPANYGYTF
many,TRBV7-3,TRBD1,TRBJ1-1,TGTGCCAGCAGCCTAAGGGCCAGGGGGTTCACTGAAGCTTTCTTT,CASSLRARGFTEAFF
NA,TRBV6-5,NA,TRBJ2-7,TGTGCCAGCAGTTACTCGGGGCCCAGCAGCTACGAGCAGTACTTC,CASSYSGPSSYEQYF
many,TRBV28,TRBD2,TRBJ2-7,TGTGCCAGCAGTTTGACACTTAGCGGGGGGACCTCCTACGAGCAGTACTTC,CASSLTLSGGTSYEQYF
many,TRBV12-3/TRBV12-4,NA,TRBJ2-7,TGTGCCAGCAGTATGACAGAATACTACGAGCAGTACTTC,CASSMTEYYEQYF
many,TRBV7-2,TRBD2,TRBJ2-7,TGTGCCAGCAGCGCGAGGACTAGCGGGGGCTTAGAGCAGTACTTC,CASSARTSGGLEQYF
many,TRBV7-9,TRBD2,TRBJ2-3,TGTGCCAGCAGCTTAGTAGGGGAGGGCTATACGCAGTATTTT,CASSLVGEGYTQYF
many,TRBV12-3/TRBV12-4,NA,TRBJ2-1,TGTGCCATCAGCCAGGGGGGGGGGTCAGGGAATGAGCAGTTCTTC,CAISQGGGSGNEQFF
many,TRBV5-1,NA,TRBJ2-7,TGCGCCAGCAGCTTGGCCGGGACCTCGAAGGGCATAGACTACGAGCAGTACTTC,CASSLAGTSKGIDYEQYF
many,TRBV12-5,NA,TRBJ2-7,TGTGCTAGTGGTTTTCGCGCGGACGAGCAGTACTTC,CASGFRADEQYF
many,TRBV11-2,NA,TRBJ1-1,TGTGCCAGCAGCTTAGATAACAGGCGGGAAGCTTTCTTT,CASSLDNRREAFF